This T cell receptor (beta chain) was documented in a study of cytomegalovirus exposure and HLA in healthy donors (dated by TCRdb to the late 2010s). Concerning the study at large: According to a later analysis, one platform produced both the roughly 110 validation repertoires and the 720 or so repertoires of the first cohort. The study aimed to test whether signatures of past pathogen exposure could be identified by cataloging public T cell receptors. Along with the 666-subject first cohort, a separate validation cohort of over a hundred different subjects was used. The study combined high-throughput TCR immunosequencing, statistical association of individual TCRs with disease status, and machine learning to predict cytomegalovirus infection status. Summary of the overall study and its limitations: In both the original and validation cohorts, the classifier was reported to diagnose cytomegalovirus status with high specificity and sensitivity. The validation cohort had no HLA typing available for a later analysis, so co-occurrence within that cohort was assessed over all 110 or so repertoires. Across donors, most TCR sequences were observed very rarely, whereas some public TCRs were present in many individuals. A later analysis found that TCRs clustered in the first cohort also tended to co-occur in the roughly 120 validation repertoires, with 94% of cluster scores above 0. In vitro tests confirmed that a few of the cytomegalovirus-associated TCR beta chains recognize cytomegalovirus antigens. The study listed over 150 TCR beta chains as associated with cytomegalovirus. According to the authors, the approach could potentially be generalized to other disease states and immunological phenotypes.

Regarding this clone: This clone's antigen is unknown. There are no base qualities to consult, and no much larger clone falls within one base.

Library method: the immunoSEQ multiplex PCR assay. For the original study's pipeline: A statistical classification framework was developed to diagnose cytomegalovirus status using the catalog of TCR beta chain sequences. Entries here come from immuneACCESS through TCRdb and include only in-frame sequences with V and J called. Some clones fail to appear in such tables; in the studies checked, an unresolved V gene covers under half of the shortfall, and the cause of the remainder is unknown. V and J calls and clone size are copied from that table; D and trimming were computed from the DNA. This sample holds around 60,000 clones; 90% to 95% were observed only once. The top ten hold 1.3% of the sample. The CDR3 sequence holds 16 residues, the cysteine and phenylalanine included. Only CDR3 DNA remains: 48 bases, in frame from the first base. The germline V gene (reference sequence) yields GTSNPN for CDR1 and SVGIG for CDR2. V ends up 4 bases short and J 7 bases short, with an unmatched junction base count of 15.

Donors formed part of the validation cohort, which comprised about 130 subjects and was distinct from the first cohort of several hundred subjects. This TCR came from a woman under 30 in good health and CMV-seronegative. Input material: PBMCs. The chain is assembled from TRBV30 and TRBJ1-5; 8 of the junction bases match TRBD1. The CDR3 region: CAWNANSGGLGQPQHF. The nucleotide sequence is TGTGCCTGGAACGCCAATTCAGGGGGCCTGGGCCAGCCCCAGCATTTT.